This T cell receptor (beta chain) was captured by sequencing in a study of vaccination and CD4 T cells after COVID-19 (dated by TCRdb to about 2022). Study-level background: SARS-CoV-2 positivity had been established in the convalescent patients by nasal swab PCR, and mild disease was recorded in under ten of these patients and severe disease in one. The convalescent cohort included six males and four females, with two Hispanic individuals, seven Caucasians, two Asians and one multiracial person. Participants got two doses of the Pfizer-BioNTech BNT162b2 vaccine (n=8) or two doses of the Moderna mRNA-1273 vaccine (n=2). Post-COVID blood samples were collected from convalescent patients a median of approximately 93 days after diagnosis, with a range of about 30 to 170 days. Post-vaccine blood samples were obtained a median of about 72 days after the second vaccine dose, with a range of roughly 12 to 250 days. For stimulating the cultures, overlapping spike peptide pools were used, derived from SARS-CoV-2 as well as from the common cold coronaviruses HCoV-NL63, HCoV-OC43 and HCoV-229E. In control cultures, a CEFX viral epitope pool was used as positive control, an HIV-1 Nef peptide pool was used as negative control, or no peptide was added. The spike-specific CD4+ TCR repertoire was compared before and after mRNA vaccination in over 9 COVID-19 convalescent patients and a few infection-naive healthy vaccine recipients.

The investigation overall reported the following: An increase in the median number of SARS-CoV-2-reactive clonotypes from around 20 after infection to roughly 38 after vaccination was observed, but the change was not found to be significant. Of the vaccine-specific clones found in convalescent patients, nearly all (304 of 307) were mono-reactive for SARS-CoV-2 spike instead of being cross-reactive with common cold coronaviruses. Only a relatively small number of convalescent patients were included in the study, and early timepoints following natural infection were not analyzed. In convalescent patients, a median 86.3% of post-vaccine SARS-CoV-2-reactive clones were detected only after vaccination, and vaccine-specific priming was suggested by this finding.

This clonotype was seen a few times. There is no known antigen for this receptor. Base qualities are not recorded, but no much larger clone differs from it by a single base. The treatment or condition label of this sample denotes: roughly 11-day PBMC culture with coronavirus spike peptide pools or control peptides (ViraFEST assay). The ViraFEST assay was used in the study, in which antigen-specific T cells were expanded with peptide pools and expanded clonotypes were subsequently identified by TCR sequencing. Positive SARS-CoV-2 PCR tests in the convalescent patients dated from March to December 2020, before Alpha, Beta and Delta variants emerged in the United States. Each well held millions of PBMCs cultured in IMDM containing about 5% human AB serum and roughly 9.7 IU/ml IL-2, with around 9.7 ug/ml peptide pools added. Half of the culture medium was replaced with fresh IL-2-containing medium on days 3 and 7. After approximately 11 days of culture, CD4+ T cells were isolated by negative selection with the EasySep CD4+ T cell isolation kit. Ficoll-Paque Plus gradient centrifugation was used to isolate PBMCs from whole blood, and the isolated PBMCs were then either used fresh or cryopreserved at -140C. Culture conditions were generally each tested in triplicate wells.

Libraries came from PCR. DNA from cultured CD4+ T cells underwent TCR sequencing with the Oncomine TCR Beta short-read assay at the Johns Hopkins FTIC core. The QIAamp micro DNA kit was used to extract genomic DNA from the cultured CD4+ T cells. Oncomine TCR Beta libraries from cultured CD4+ T cells were pooled using unique dual indexes and sequenced on an Illumina iSeq 100. Per the source publication's procedure: Non-productive sequences were removed, and CDR3s that did not start with C, did not end with F or W, or were shorter than 7 amino acids were discarded. The MANAFEST web application was used to identify antigen-specific clonotypes by comparing peptide-stimulated wells against reference wells and other culture wells. For a clone to be called positive, the clone needed an FDR below 0.05, an odds ratio above 5, and a productive frequency above 0.1% in at least two of three replicate wells. Cross-reactive clonotypes were defined as significantly expanded in both SARS-CoV-2 spike wells and at least one common cold coronavirus spike condition. Using R version 3.6.1, CDR3 homology was evaluated through Levenshtein distances (stringdist) along with unrooted phylogenetic trees (ape). TCRdb reanalyzed the raw reads on its own, using fastp at Q25 for trimming and MiXCR for clone calling, and kept in-frame beta chains. Records with the same CDR3 protein are collapsed into one entry carrying the most frequent genes and DNA. TCRdb's processing, not the authors' own work, is the source of the V and J calls. For this sample there are roughly 8,200 distinct CDR3 sequences; roughly 23% appear just once. The top ten constitute roughly 20% of the sample.

The germline V gene encodes CDR1 SGDLS and CDR2 YYNGEE. Reading from cysteine to phenylalanine, the CDR3 counts 13 amino acids. The DNA shown is the 39-base CDR3, in frame from base 1. V is pared back by 4 bases and J by 6 bases, with 10 bases lying between the germline termini. The TCR comes from a human donor with COVID-19. Recombination joined TRBV9 with TRBJ2-2; the D gene identity is not certain. Source material: cultured CD4+ T cells from blood. The DNA is TGTGCCAGCAGCTCTACTTTTTCCGGGGAGCTGTTTTTT. It translates as CASSSTFSGELFF.